These 21 T cell receptor beta chains were all obtained from the same sample, sequenced in a study of molecular identifiers for immune sequencing clone quantification. TCRdb re-derived calls from the PCR reads in MiXCR, one entry per CDR3 protein. The table shows nearly 650,000 distinct CDR3 sequences, with about 25% occurring only once. What was sequenced was naive CD8+ T cells from blood, with Jurkat cell RNA spiked in. Subset in this sample: FACS-sorted CD8+CD4-CCR7+CD45RA+ naive T cells. These receptors all come from a human donor in good health. Some libraries in this study had Jurkat cell RNA spiked in.

This clonotype was detected ten times or more. J is TRBJ1-1 and V is TRBV4-1; D gene ambiguous. Germline V gives CDR1 MGHRA, CDR2 YSYEKL. V was trimmed by 0 bases and J by 11 bases, leaving 16 bases between them. The CDR3 is made up of 14 amino acids. CDR3 residues: CASSQEEARGVAFF. The CDR3 DNA is TGCGCCAGCAGCCAAGAAGAAGCCCGTGGGGTGGCTTTCTTT.

The table lists this clonotype with a few counts. The DNA for the CDR3 is TGCGCCAGCAGCCAAGATCGTGGCAGGGGGTATGGAAATTCACCCCTCCACTTT. Its translation: CASSQDRGRGYGNSPLHF. The chain couples TRBV4-3 to TRBJ1-6, with TRBD1 matching over 7 bases. CDR1 LGHNA and CDR2 YSLEER come from the germline V gene. There are 18 residues in the CDR3. Losses at the gene ends were 0 bases for V and 7 bases for J; bases not matched to a gene: 12.

The chain employs TRBV5-1 and TRBJ2-7; possibly TRBD1 for D (6 bases). The CDR3 is 14 residues long. The germline CDR1 and CDR2 sequences are SGHRS and YFSETQ. Trimming cost V 5 bases and J 3 bases, with 15 bases left between them. As DNA, the CDR3 is TGCGCCAGCAGTATAGGGGGAGAAGGCTACGAGCAGTACTTC. This gives the protein CASSIGGEGYEQYF.

The chain joins TRBV6-2 or TRBV6-3 to TRBJ1-4; tentative D call: TRBD1 (5 bases). Trimming removed 5 bases at V and 12 bases at J, with 16 bases between. CDR1 and CDR2 from the germline V gene are MNHEY and SVGEGT. The CDR3 consists of 13 residues. DNA of the CDR3: TGTGCCAGCAGTGGAGGTTGGGGACGCGAACTGTTTTTT. Translating gives CASSGGWGRELFF.

V gene TRBV7-9 combines with J gene TRBJ2-7; TRBD2 agrees at 7 bases. Trimming at V came to 5 bases and at J to 6 bases, leaving 7 bases not matched to a gene. Germline lookup yields CDR1 SEHNR and CDR2 FQNEAQ (reference sequence). The CDR3 runs to 13 residues. The CDR3 region is CASSPTSYGEQYF. The CDR3 bases are TGTGCCAGCAGCCCGACTAGCTATGGCGAGCAGTACTTC. Combining the CDR3 with reference TRBV7-9 and TRBJ2-7 gives the whole variable domain DTGVSQNPRHKITKRGQNVTFRCDPISEHNRLYWYRQTLGQGPEFLTYFQNEAQLEKSRLLSDRFSAERPKGSFSTLEIQRTEQGDSAMYLCASSPTSYGEQYFGPGTRLTVT.

This clonotype was counted many times. This CDR3 reads CSARETGQTHFEAFF. CDR3 coding DNA: TGCAGTGCTAGAGAGACGGGACAGACCCATTTTGAAGCTTTCTTT. The V call is TRBV20-1, the J call TRBJ1-1, with TRBD1 matching over 7 bases. This CDR3 contains 15 residues. The germline CDR1 and CDR2 sequences are DFQATT and SNEGSKA (reference sequence). J gave up 7 bases and V 0 bases, and 11 bases lay outside the gene matches.

A note on this clonotype: This may arise from a read error, as a much more abundant clone is one base away. The V call is TRBV27, the J call TRBJ2-7; D is perhaps TRBD1 or TRBD2 (5 bases each). Germline CDR1 and CDR2: MNHEY and SMNVEV (reference sequence). This CDR3 spans 14 amino acids. The CDR3 protein is CASGFAQGAYEQYF. For the CDR3, the DNA is TGTGCCAGCGGTTTCGCGCAGGGAGCCTACGAGCAGTACTTC.

Note on this clonotype: Being one base from a much bigger clone, this may be a read error. The rearrangement uses TRBV28 and TRBJ1-5; TRBD1 matches at 8 bases. V shed 8 bases, J shed 1 base, and the junction held 4 bases outside the gene matches. The germline V gene has CDR1 MDHEN and CDR2 SYDVKM. This CDR3 is 14 amino acids long. The CDR3 nucleotides read TGTGCCAGCTGCCAGGGGGCGAGCAATCAGCCCCAGCATTTT. As protein: CASCQGASNQPQHF.

This clonotype was observed a few times. This chain joins TRBV18 and TRBJ2-5, with 8 bases that match TRBD1. V dropped 3 bases and J dropped 3; count of bases not matched to a gene: 6. The CDR3 has 15 residues. CDR1 and CDR2 (germline): KGHSH, LQKENI. Here the CDR3 DNA reads TGTGCCAGCTCACCCCGGGACAGGCCTAAAGAGACCCAGTACTTC. Translation gives CASSPRDRPKETQYF.

The genes are TRBV30 and TRBJ2-7; D is possibly TRBD1 or TRBD2 (7 bases each). Trimming shortened V by 5 bases and J by 0 bases, and 17 bases separated the two germline ends. The germline V gene encodes CDR1 GTSNPN and CDR2 SVGIG (reference sequence). This CDR3 region has 15 residues. CDR3 DNA sequence: TGTGCCTGGGGGGGGGACAGCTGGAACTCCTACGAGCAGTACTTC. It is translated as CAWGGDSWNSYEQYF.

This clonotype was recorded a few times. The genes are TRBV6-5 and TRBJ1-1, with D unclear. Trimming cost V 0 bases and J 2 bases, with 10 bases left between them. Germline V gives CDR1 MNHEY, CDR2 SVGAGI. The CDR3 has 15 residues. DNA for the CDR3: TGTGCCAGCAGTTACTCAGGAGAGTACAACACTGAAGCTTTCTTT. Translating gives CASSYSGEYNTEAFF.

Regarding this clonotype: A much larger clone differs from this one at a single base, so this may be a read error. This chain joins TRBV20-1 and TRBJ2-3; D may be TRBD2 (5 bases). CDR3 size: 12 residues. The ends were cut back, 3 bases at V and 4 bases at J, with 8 bases in the middle. Germline CDR1 and CDR2: DFQATT and SNEGSKA (reference sequence). The CDR3 region has the DNA TGCAGTGCTAGGCAGGAGGCAGATACGCAGTATTTT. It specifies CSARQEADTQYF.

As regards this clonotype: A much larger clonotype is one base distant, so this may be a read error. The V call is TRBV9, the J call TRBJ1-1; D may be TRBD1 (5 bases). The ends were cut back, 3 bases at V and 4 bases at J, with 16 bases in the middle. This CDR3 is 15 amino acids long. The germline gives CDR1 SGDLS, CDR2 YYNGEE. The CDR3 DNA reads TGTGCCAGCAGCGCCGGTTGCGGGGGAGCCACTGAAGCTTTCTTT. Encoded protein: CASSAGCGGATEAFF.

There are many counts of this clonotype. CDR3 amino acids: CASSQDVGGQDYEQYF. The DNA of the CDR3 is TGTGCCAGCAGCCAAGATGTTGGCGGACAGGACTACGAGCAGTACTTC. This chain connects TRBV3-1 to TRBJ2-7, with 7 bases lining up with TRBD1. Per the germline V gene, CDR1 is LGHDT and CDR2 is YNNKEL (reference sequence). Losses at the gene ends were 0 bases for V and 3 bases for J; bases not matched to a gene: 8. The CDR3 has 16 amino acids.

The rearrangement links TRBV2 to TRBJ1-2; perhaps TRBD1 as D (6 bases). This CDR3 has 20 residues. V was cut by 0 bases and J by 4 bases, with 27 bases left in between. The germline V gene encodes CDR1 SNHLY and CDR2 FYNNEI. This CDR3 reads CASSEALGGAGKPPGYGYTF. The CDR3 nucleotides are TGTGCCAGCAGTGAAGCGCTGGGGGGGGCTGGCAAGCCGCCTGGCTATGGCTACACCTTC.

This clonotype was seen a few times. V usage is TRBV2 and J usage is TRBJ2-2, with TRBD1 as a possible D gene (6 bases). Per the germline V gene, CDR1 is SNHLY and CDR2 is FYNNEI. The CDR3 runs to 16 residues. Trimming pared 4 bases from V and 0 bases from J, leaving 12 bases between. The CDR3: CASSGPTGTNTGELFF. Written as DNA, the CDR3 is TGTGCCAGCAGTGGACCGACAGGAACGAACACCGGGGAGCTGTTTTTT.

The J gene is TRBJ1-1, the V gene TRBV2, with D uncertain. CDR1 and CDR2 (germline): SNHLY, FYNNEI. The CDR3 has 15 amino acids. Trimming shortened V by 4 bases and J by 7 bases, and 19 bases separated the two germline ends. The CDR3 nucleotides are TGTGCCAGCAGTGGTATAGCCGGTTCAAGGGATGAAGCTTTCTTT. It yields the protein CASSGIAGSRDEAFF.

This clonotype was observed a handful of times. CDR3 region: CSAREGRLAAITSTDTQYF. The CDR3 DNA reads TGCAGTGCTAGAGAAGGGAGGCTAGCGGCAATAACTAGCACAGATACGCAGTATTTT. V usage is TRBV20-1 and J usage is TRBJ2-3; 7 positions agree with TRBD2. Trimming removed 0 bases from V and 0 bases from J; junction bases left unmatched: 15. The CDR3 covers 19 residues. Germline CDR1 and CDR2: DFQATT and SNEGSKA (reference sequence).

This clonotype came up many times. This rearrangement joins TRBV19 to TRBJ2-4; the match to TRBD2 covers 11 bases. Germline values: CDR1 LNHDA, CDR2 SQIVND (reference sequence). This CDR3 is 12 amino acids long. Germline trimming cut 6 bases from V and 8 bases from J; bases unmatched to any gene: 0. The CDR3 is CASRGLADIQYF. As DNA, the CDR3 is TGTGCCAGTAGGGGACTAGCGGACATTCAGTACTTC.

Points on this clonotype: One end of the junction is discordant with germline, which a read error may explain. The chain uses TRBV27 and TRBJ1-6; 7 nucleotides agree with TRBD1. This CDR3 region has 13 residues. Germline CDR1 is MNHEY and CDR2 is SMNVEV (reference sequence). This CDR3 reads CASSWDSNSLLHF. CDR3 nucleotide sequence: TGTGCCAGCAGTTGGGACAGTAATTCACTCCTCCACTTT.

The chain links TRBV4-3 to TRBJ1-4, with 8 bases fitting TRBD1. Germline CDR1 is LGHNA and CDR2 is YSLEER. The V gene end was trimmed by 3 bases and the J gene end by 7 bases; junction bases not matched to a gene: 7. CDR3 size: 15 residues. CDR3 in amino acids: CASSQGTGLSEKLFF. CDR3 sequence (DNA): TGCGCCAGCAGCCAGGGGACAGGTCTCAGTGAAAAACTGTTTTTT.